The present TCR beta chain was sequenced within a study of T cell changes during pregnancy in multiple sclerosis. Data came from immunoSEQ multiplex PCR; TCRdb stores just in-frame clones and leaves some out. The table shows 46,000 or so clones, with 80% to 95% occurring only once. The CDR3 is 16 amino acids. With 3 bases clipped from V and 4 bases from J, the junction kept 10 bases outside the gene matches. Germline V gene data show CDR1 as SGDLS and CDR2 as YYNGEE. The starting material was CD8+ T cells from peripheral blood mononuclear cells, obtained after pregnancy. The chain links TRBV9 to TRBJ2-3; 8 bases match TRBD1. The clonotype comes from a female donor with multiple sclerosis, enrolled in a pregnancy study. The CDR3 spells CASSEQGEIRADTQYF. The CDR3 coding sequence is TGTGCCAGCAGCGAACAGGGGGAGATTCGGGCAGATACGCAGTATTTT.